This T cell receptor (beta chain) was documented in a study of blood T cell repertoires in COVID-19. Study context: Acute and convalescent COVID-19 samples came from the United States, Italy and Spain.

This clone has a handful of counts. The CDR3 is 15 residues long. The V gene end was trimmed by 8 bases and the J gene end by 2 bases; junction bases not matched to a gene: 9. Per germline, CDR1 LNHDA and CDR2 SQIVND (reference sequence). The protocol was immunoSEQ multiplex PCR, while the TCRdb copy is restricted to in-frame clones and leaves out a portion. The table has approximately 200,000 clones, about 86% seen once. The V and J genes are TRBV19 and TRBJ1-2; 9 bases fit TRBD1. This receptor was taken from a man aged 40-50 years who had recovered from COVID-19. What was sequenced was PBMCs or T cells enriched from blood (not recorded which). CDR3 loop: CASRTRTGENYGYTF. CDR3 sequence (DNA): TGTGCCAGTCGGACCAGGACAGGGGAAAACTATGGCTACACCTTC.